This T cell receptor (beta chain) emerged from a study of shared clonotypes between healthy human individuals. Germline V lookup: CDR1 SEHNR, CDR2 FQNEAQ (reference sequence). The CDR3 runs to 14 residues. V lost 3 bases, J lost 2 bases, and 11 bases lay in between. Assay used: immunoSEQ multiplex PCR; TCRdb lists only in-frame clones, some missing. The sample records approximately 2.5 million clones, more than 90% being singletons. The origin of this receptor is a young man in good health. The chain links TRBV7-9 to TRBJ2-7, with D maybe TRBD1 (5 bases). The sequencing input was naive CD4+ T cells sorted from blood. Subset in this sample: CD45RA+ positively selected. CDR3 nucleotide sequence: TGTGCCAGCAGCTTCATGACAGAAACCTACGAGCAGTACTTC. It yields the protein CASSFMTETYEQYF.